This passage covers 9 T cell receptor beta chains from one sample sequenced in a study of OX40 agonist ivuxolimab in advanced cancers. TCRdb's table, derived via immunoSEQ multiplex PCR, lists solely in-frame clones and lacks some. The repertoire holds about 6,700 clones, with about 95% as singletons. The specimen comprised CD4+ or CD8+ T cells sorted from blood, sampled in a trial of the OX40 agonist ivuxolimab. The receptors here all came from an adult with an advanced solid tumor such as melanoma, head and neck, liver or kidney cancer.

This chain uses TRBV11-2 with TRBJ2-7, with D unclear. Trimming took 0 bases from V and 4 from J, leaving 13 bases between them. The CDR3 loop spans 15 amino acids. Germline V gives CDR1 SGHAT, CDR2 FQNNGV. This CDR3 is CASSLDLSSAYEQYF. In DNA form, the CDR3 reads TGTGCCAGCAGCTTAGATCTCTCGTCAGCATACGAGCAGTACTTC.

The V call is TRBV6-1, the J call TRBJ2-1; D remains unclear. The V gene's germline CDR1 is MNHNS and CDR2 SASEGT. V lost 2 bases and J lost 6, with 29 bases in between. The CDR3 spans 20 residues. The CDR3: CASSEYAFVGLLRSGNEQFF. The CDR3 DNA reads TGTGCCAGCAGTGAATATGCGTTCGTGGGCCTCCTAAGGTCTGGCAATGAGCAGTTCTTC.

The chain has TRBV5-1 and TRBJ2-5, with D possibly matching TRBD1 (5 bases). V was pared by 0 bases and J by 2 bases, with 8 bases between. The germline CDR1 and CDR2 sequences are SGHRS and YFSETQ. The CDR3 contains 14 residues. CDR3 nucleotides: TGCGCCAGCAGCTTGGCGGCAGGGCAAGAGACCCAGTACTTC. The encoded protein is CASSLAAGQETQYF.

The CDR3 DNA follows: TGTGCCTGGACCGCCACGCTACAGGTCTCTGGAAACACCATATATTTT. Its protein product is CAWTATLQVSGNTIYF. The V call is TRBV30, the J call TRBJ1-3, with D possibly being TRBD1 (5 bases). The germline V gene has CDR1 GTSNPN and CDR2 SVGIG (reference sequence). This CDR3 has 16 amino acids. Trimming left V 4 bases short and J 0 bases short, with 16 bases between.

The chain combines TRBV9 with TRBJ2-7; TRBD1 is a possible D gene (5 bases). V dropped 0 bases and J dropped 3 bases, with 10 bases sitting between them. CDR1 SGDLS and CDR2 YYNGEE come from the germline V gene. This CDR3 contains 14 residues. CDR3 sequence (DNA): TGTGCCAGCAGCGTAGGGGCAGGGAACTACGAGCAGTACTTC. Its translation is CASSVGAGNYEQYF.

The V gene is TRBV29-1, the J gene TRBJ2-3; the D gene is possibly TRBD1 (5 bases). The CDR3 length is 15 residues. Germline V gene sequence: CDR1 SQVTM, CDR2 ANQGSEA. V dropped 8 bases and J dropped 2 bases, with 20 bases sitting between them. CDR3 nucleotides: TGCAGCACCGAGCAGGGCGGTGGGGCCACAGATACGCAGTATTTT. Its translation: CSTEQGGGATDTQYF.

The rearrangement uses TRBV5-1 and TRBJ2-5; 7 bases line up with TRBD2. The DNA end is a closer match to TRBJ2-7, so the J assignment may be wrong. The CDR3 has 15 amino acids. Germline CDR1 reads SGHRS; CDR2 reads YFSETQ. The CDR3 nucleotides are TGCGCCAGCAGCTTGGAAAGCGCGGGAGTGAACGAGCAGTACTTC. Translated: CASSLESAGVNEQYF.

The rearrangement joins TRBV5-1 to TRBJ2-7; 7 nucleotides match TRBD1. The CDR3 runs to 14 residues. The germline V gene has CDR1 SGHRS and CDR2 YFSETQ. V gave up 4 bases and J gave up 3 bases; unmatched junction bases: 7. Written as DNA, the CDR3 is TGCGCCAGCAGCCCCTTGACAGGGATCTACGAGCAGTACTTC. It yields the protein CASSPLTGIYEQYF.

The chain recombines TRBV19 with TRBJ2-2; TRBD1 might be the D (6 bases). Trimming took off 5 bases at V and 0 bases at J, with 16 bases between the two ends. CDR1 and CDR2 (germline): LNHDA, SQIVND (reference sequence). CDR3 length: 17 residues. The CDR3, as DNA: TGTGCCAGTAGTTTTCTATCGGGACAATCGAACACCGGGGAGCTGTTTTTT. It codes for CASSFLSGQSNTGELFF.